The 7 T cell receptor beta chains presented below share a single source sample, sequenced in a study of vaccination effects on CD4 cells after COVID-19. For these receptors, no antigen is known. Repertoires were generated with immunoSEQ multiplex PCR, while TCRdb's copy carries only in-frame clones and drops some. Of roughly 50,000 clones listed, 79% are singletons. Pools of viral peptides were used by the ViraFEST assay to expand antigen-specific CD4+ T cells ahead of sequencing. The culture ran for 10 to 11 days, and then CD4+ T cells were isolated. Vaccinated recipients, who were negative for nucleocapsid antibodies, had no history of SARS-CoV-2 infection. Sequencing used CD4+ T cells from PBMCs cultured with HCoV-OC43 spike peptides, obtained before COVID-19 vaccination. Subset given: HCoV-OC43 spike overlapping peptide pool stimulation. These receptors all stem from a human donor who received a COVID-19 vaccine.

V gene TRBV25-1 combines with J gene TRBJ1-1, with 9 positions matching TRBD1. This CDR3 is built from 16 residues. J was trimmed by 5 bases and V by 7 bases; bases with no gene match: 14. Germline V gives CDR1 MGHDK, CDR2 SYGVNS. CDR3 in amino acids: CASKGSVGTGLTEAFF. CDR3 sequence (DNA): TGTGCCAGCAAAGGGAGTGTGGGGACAGGGCTAACTGAAGCTTTCTTT.

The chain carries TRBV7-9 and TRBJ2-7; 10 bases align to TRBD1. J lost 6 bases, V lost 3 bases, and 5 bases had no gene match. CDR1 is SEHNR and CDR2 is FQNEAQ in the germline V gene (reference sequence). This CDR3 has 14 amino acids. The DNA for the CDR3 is TGTGCCAGCAGCTTCGGGAGGACAGGGGGCGAGCAGTACGTC. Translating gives CASSFGRTGGEQYV.

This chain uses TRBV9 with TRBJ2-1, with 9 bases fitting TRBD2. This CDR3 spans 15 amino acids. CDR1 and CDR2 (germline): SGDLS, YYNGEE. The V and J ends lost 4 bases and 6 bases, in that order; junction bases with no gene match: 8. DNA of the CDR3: TGTGCCAGCAGCCCCCTAGCGGGGAATGGCAATGAGCAGTTCTTC. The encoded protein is CASSPLAGNGNEQFF.

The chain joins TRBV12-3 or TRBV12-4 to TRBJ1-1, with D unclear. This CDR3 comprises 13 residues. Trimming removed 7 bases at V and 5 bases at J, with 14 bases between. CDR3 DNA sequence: TGTGCCAGCACCACGACCGGAGGGACTGAAGCTTTCTTT. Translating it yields CASTTTGGTEAFF.

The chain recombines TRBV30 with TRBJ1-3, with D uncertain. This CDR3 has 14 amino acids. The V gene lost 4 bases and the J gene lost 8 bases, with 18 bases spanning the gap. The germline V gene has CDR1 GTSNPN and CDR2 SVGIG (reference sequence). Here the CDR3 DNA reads TGTGCCTGGAACCTTAGGGAGATCGGAGACACCATATATTTT. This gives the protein CAWNLREIGDTIYF. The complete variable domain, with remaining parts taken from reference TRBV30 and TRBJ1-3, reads SQTIHQWPATLVQPVGSPLSLECTVEGTSNPNLYWYRQAAGRGLQLLFYSVGIGQISSEVPQNLSASRPQDRQFILSSKKLLLSDSGFYLCAWNLREIGDTIYFGEGSWLTVV.

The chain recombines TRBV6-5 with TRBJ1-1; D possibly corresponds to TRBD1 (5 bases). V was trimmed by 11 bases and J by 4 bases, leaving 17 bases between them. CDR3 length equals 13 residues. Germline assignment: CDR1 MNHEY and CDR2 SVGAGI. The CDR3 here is CASRGGETTEAFF. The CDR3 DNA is TGTGCCTCCCGGGGAGGGGAGACCACTGAAGCTTTCTTT.

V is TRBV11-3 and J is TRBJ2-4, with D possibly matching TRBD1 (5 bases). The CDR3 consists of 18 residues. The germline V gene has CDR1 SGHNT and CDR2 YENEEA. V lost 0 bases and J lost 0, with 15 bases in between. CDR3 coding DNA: TGTGCCAGCAGCTTAGAAGGGGCAGGAAACATAGCCAAAAACATTCAGTACTTC. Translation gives CASSLEGAGNIAKNIQYF.